This TCR beta chain was recorded in a study of low-dose radiotherapy and immunotherapy resistance in tumors. Study information: Administration of intravenous cyclophosphamide at 200 mg/m2 took place every two weeks, one day before radiation and immunotherapy.

Many counts were recorded for this clonotype. TRAV- and TRBV-specific primers primed first-strand cDNA, covering alpha and beta chains. Over 20 PCR cycles, TCRs were amplified from a constant-region primer and V-primer adapter. TCRdb reanalysed the reads using MiXCR and keeps one entry per CDR3 protein. Found here are fewer than 95,000 distinct CDR3 sequences, 9.4% of them singletons; the top ten hold 0.8% to 1.3%. Time point of the sample: before trial treatment. This clonotype was sampled from a male donor with prostate cancer. The specimen was PBMCs, collected before treatment.

The CDR3 sequence: CASSWYRGHSNQPQHF. The CDR3 bases are TGTGCCAGCTCGTGGTACAGGGGGCATAGCAATCAGCCCCAGCATTTT. The chain is built from TRBV19 and TRBJ1-5; 9 positions agree with TRBD1. The CDR3 is 16 amino acids. Germline CDR1 is LNHDA and CDR2 is SQIVND (reference sequence). V trimming: 9 bases; J trimming: 0 bases; junction bases outside the gene matches: 9.